This TCR beta chain was profiled in a study of technical replicates of blood from several donors. The germline V gene has CDR1 LNHDA and CDR2 SQIVND (reference sequence). The germline V and J ends were trimmed by 6 bases and 2 bases, with 8 bases remaining between them. This CDR3 comprises 12 residues. The assay was immunoSEQ multiplex PCR, and TCRdb's table has in-frame clones only and misses some. The repertoire holds more than 75,000 clones, with over 95% as singletons. A single count supports this clone. The chain links TRBV19 to TRBJ2-7, with D hard to call. Sequences were obtained from T cells isolated from PBMCs. This clonotype was obtained from a human donor in good health. CDR3 coding DNA: TGTGCCAGTAGGGGCAGAACCTACGAGCAGTACTTC. Encoded protein: CASRGRTYEQYF. The full variable domain, rest sourced from reference TRBV19 and TRBJ2-7, is DGGITQSPKYLFRKEGQNVTLSCEQNLNHDAMYWYRQDPGQGLRLIYYSQIVNDFQKGDIAEGYSVSREKKESFPLTVTSAQKNPTAFYLCASRGRTYEQYFGPGTRLTVT.